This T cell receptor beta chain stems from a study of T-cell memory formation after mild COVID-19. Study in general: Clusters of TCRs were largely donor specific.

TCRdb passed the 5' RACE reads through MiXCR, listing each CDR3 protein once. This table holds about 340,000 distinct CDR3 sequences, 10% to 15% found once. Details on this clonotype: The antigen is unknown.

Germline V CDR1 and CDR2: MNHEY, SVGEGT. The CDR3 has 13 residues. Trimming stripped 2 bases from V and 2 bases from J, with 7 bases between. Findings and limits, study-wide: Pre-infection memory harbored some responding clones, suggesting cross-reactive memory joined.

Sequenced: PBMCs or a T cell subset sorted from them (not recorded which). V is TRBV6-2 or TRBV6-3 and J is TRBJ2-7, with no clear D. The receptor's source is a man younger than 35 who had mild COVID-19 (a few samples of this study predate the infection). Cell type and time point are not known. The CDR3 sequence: CASSYASPYEQYF. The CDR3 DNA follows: TGTGCCAGCAGTTACGCCAGCCCCTACGAGCAGTACTTC.